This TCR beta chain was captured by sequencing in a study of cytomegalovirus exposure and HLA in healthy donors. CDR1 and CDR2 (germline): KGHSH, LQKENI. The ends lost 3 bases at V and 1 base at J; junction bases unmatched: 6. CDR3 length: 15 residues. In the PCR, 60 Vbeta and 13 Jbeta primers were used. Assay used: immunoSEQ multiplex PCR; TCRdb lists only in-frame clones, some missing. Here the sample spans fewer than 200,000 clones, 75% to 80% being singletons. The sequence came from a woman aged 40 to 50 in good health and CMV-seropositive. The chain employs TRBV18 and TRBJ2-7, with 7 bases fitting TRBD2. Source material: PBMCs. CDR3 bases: TGTGCCAGCTCACCGAGTAGCGGGCCGTCCTACGAGCAGTACTTC. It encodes CASSPSSGPSYEQYF.